A single sample is the source of the 21 T cell receptor beta chains below, sequenced in a study of blood T cell repertoires in COVID-19. Method: immunoSEQ multiplex PCR; TCRdb's copy keeps in-frame clones and lacks some. The table has 170,000 or so clones, roughly 90% seen once. Sequenced: peripheral blood. The receptors were sampled from a man between 45 and 60 years old with acute or convalescent COVID-19.

The rearrangement links TRBV19 to TRBJ1-1, with 8 bases aligning to TRBD1. The CDR3 has 15 residues. Germline V gene data show CDR1 as LNHDA and CDR2 as SQIVND (reference sequence). V shed 7 bases and J 6 bases; nucleotides not matched to a gene: 13. In DNA form, the CDR3 reads TGTGCCAGTACGACAGGACAGGGCACCAATTCTGAAGCTTTCTTT. Encoded protein: CASTTGQGTNSEAFF.

The V call is TRBV28, the J call TRBJ1-1, with no clear D. Germline V gene sequence: CDR1 MDHEN, CDR2 SYDVKM. Trimming cost V 7 bases and J 0 bases, with 12 bases left between them. This CDR3 contains 14 residues. This chain's CDR3 is CASIEVLLNTEAFF. The CDR3 coding sequence is TGTGCCAGCATTGAGGTGTTACTGAACACTGAAGCTTTCTTT.

The J gene is TRBJ2-7, the V gene TRBV2; the match to TRBD1 covers 9 bases. With V trimmed by 8 bases and J by 1 base, 6 bases remained unmatched. The CDR3 extends over 14 amino acids. The V gene's germline CDR1 is SNHLY and CDR2 FYNNEI. CDR3 coding DNA: TGTGCCAGCGCACAGGGGGCAGGGTCCTACGAGCAGTACTTC. Translated: CASAQGAGSYEQYF.

The chain recombines TRBV5-1 with TRBJ2-5; TRBD2 agrees at 9 bases. The V segment lost 4 bases and the J segment 5 bases; nucleotides outside the gene matches: 9. Germline V gene sequence: CDR1 SGHRS, CDR2 YFSETQ. The CDR3 has 15 residues. CDR3 sequence (DNA): TGCGCCAGCAGCGGTTCTAGCGGGAAAGGGGAGACCCAGTACTTC. This gives the protein CASSGSSGKGETQYF.

The chain links TRBV19 to TRBJ1-1; D might be TRBD1 (6 bases). The CDR3 consists of 14 residues. V dropped 3 bases and J dropped 5 bases, with 13 bases sitting between them. The germline CDR1 and CDR2 sequences are LNHDA and SQIVND (reference sequence). Written as DNA, the CDR3 is TGTGCCAGTAGTATCACAGGGAGTAATACTGAAGCTTTCTTT. This translates into CASSITGSNTEAFF.

The genes are TRBV28 and TRBJ2-6; D is undetermined. The germline V and J ends were trimmed by 5 bases and 3 bases, with 5 bases remaining between them. Germline V gene data show CDR1 as MDHEN and CDR2 as SYDVKM. The CDR3 loop spans 13 amino acids. Written as DNA, the CDR3 is TGTGCCAGCAGTACGAGTGGGGCCAACGTCCTGACTTTC. Translated, it gives CASSTSGANVLTF.

This clone was observed a single time. Here the CDR3 DNA reads TGTGCCAGCAGCTCGACAGGGTTGAACACTGAAGCTTTCTTT. This gives the protein CASSSTGLNTEAFF. This chain links TRBV7-9 with TRBJ1-1; TRBD1 matches 7 bases. The V segment lost 4 bases and the J segment 0 bases; nucleotides outside the gene matches: 2. Germline V gene sequence: CDR1 SEHNR, CDR2 FQNEAQ (reference sequence). This CDR3 contains 14 residues. Using reference TRBV7-9 and TRBJ1-1 for the parts outside the CDR3, the full variable domain is DTGVSQNPRHKITKRGQNVTFRCDPISEHNRLYWYRQTLGQGPEFLTYFQNEAQLEKSRLLSDRFSAERPKGSFSTLEIQRTEQGDSAMYLCASSSTGLNTEAFFGQGTRLTVV.

The chain employs TRBV13 and TRBJ2-7, with D possibly TRBD2 on 5 matching bases. The V gene's germline CDR1 is PRHDT and CDR2 FYEKMQ (reference sequence). The V gene lost 5 bases and the J gene lost 2 bases, with 16 bases spanning the gap. The CDR3 has 15 amino acids. The DNA for the CDR3 is TGTGCCAGCAGCCCTCGTGGAGCAGCGGCCTACGAGCAGTACTTC. Translation gives CASSPRGAAAYEQYF.

The chain recombines TRBV30 with TRBJ1-6; D is uncertain. The CDR3 runs to 14 residues. Germline assignment: CDR1 GTSNPN and CDR2 SVGIG (reference sequence). V lost 3 bases and J lost 13, with 19 bases in between. The CDR3 DNA sequence: TGTGCCTGGAGCGCCGGGATAAGGAGGTGGCCCCTCCACTTT. As protein: CAWSAGIRRWPLHF.

V gene TRBV20-1 combines with J gene TRBJ2-7; possibly TRBD2 for D (5 bases). Germline V CDR1 and CDR2: DFQATT, SNEGSKA (reference sequence). The V end was cut by 3 bases, the J end by 7 bases, with 10 bases between. The CDR3 extends over 11 amino acids. Here the CDR3 DNA reads TGCAGTGCTAGCAACCGGGGTGAGCAGTACTTC. Amino acids: CSASNRGEQYF.

The V and J genes are TRBV10-2 and TRBJ1-6, with 8 nucleotides matching TRBD1. Germline V gene sequence: CDR1 WSHSY, CDR2 SAAADI. V shed 6 bases, J shed 9 bases, and the junction held 7 bases outside the gene matches. The CDR3 has 14 amino acids. The DNA for the CDR3 is TGCGCCAGCAGACGTCAGGGGGCTGGTTCACCCCTCCACTTT. Translation gives CASRRQGAGSPLHF.

The chain uses TRBV5-1 and TRBJ2-3; 7 positions agree with TRBD2. CDR1 is SGHRS, CDR2 YFSETQ, per germline. This CDR3 is built from 15 residues. V shed 0 bases and J 4 bases; nucleotides not matched to a gene: 5. CDR3 coding DNA: TGCGCCAGCAGCTTGGTGTGGGGGGGAGCAGATACGCAGTATTTT. As protein: CASSLVWGGADTQYF.

The chain uses TRBV6-5 and TRBJ1-1; D not resolved. Trimming pared 6 bases from V and 6 bases from J, leaving 17 bases between. This CDR3 spans 14 amino acids. CDR1 and CDR2 (germline): MNHEY, SVGAGI. The CDR3 spells CASSPDTRVAEAFF. The CDR3 coding sequence is TGTGCCAGCAGCCCCGACACCCGTGTCGCTGAAGCTTTCTTT.

In this sample, this clone turned up once. V is TRBV27 and J is TRBJ2-3; a possible D gene is TRBD2 (7 bases). Per germline, CDR1 MNHEY and CDR2 SMNVEV (reference sequence). The CDR3 covers 18 residues. Trimming pared 7 bases from V and 2 bases from J, leaving 25 bases between. The CDR3 is CASTPLDRGAPYTDTQYF. In DNA, the CDR3 is TGTGCCAGCACCCCCCTCGACCGGGGGGCTCCTTACACAGATACGCAGTATTTT.

The chain recombines TRBV27 with TRBJ2-3; tentative D call: TRBD2 (6 bases). CDR1 is MNHEY, CDR2 SMNVEV, per germline (reference sequence). The CDR3 runs 14 residues. Deletions cut 10 bases from V and 2 bases from J, with 16 bases between. The CDR3 is CAIRPGLLTDTQYF. The CDR3 bases are TGTGCCATCCGACCGGGACTGCTCACAGATACGCAGTATTTT.

The chain has TRBV28 and TRBJ1-3; a possible D gene is TRBD1 (6 bases). Germline CDR1 reads MDHEN; CDR2 reads SYDVKM. This CDR3 is built from 14 residues. V was clipped by 6 bases and J by 3 bases, with 12 bases between them. CDR3 sequence reads: CASRPPGVGNTIYF. CDR3 DNA: TGTGCCAGCAGACCACCAGGGGTTGGAAACACCATATATTTT.

This clone has a single count. The J gene is TRBJ1-1, the V gene TRBV6-5, with unresolved D. Germline CDR1 and CDR2: MNHEY and SVGAGI. Trimming took off 6 bases at V and 0 bases at J, with 8 bases between the two ends. The length of the CDR3 is 13 residues. The CDR3, as DNA: TGTGCCAGCAGCTCTTCCTTGAACACTGAAGCTTTCTTT. Amino acid sequence: CASSSSLNTEAFF.

This CDR3 reads CASTHNSPGYTGELFF. The CDR3 DNA sequence: TGTGCCAGCACGCATAATTCCCCAGGCTATACCGGGGAGCTGTTTTTT. The chain links TRBV7-9 to TRBJ2-2; D unclear. The CDR3 covers 16 residues. V gave up 7 bases and J gave up 5 bases, with 20 bases separating them. Per germline, CDR1 SEHNR and CDR2 FQNEAQ (reference sequence).

The J gene is TRBJ2-3, the V gene TRBV28, with 7 bases lining up with TRBD1. V dropped 3 bases and J dropped 4; count of bases not matched to a gene: 7. The CDR3 totals 15 residues. Germline V gene lookup returns CDR1 MDHEN and CDR2 SYDVKM. The CDR3 sequence is CASSFPPGGPDTQYF. In DNA form, the CDR3 reads TGTGCCAGCAGTTTTCCCCCAGGGGGACCAGATACGCAGTATTTT.

This chain links TRBV7-8 with TRBJ2-1, with 11 bases fitting TRBD2. The germline V gene encodes CDR1 SGHVS and CDR2 FQNEAQ. V gave up 5 bases and J gave up 6 bases; unmatched junction bases: 9. The CDR3 extends over 16 amino acids. The CDR3 DNA sequence: TGTGCCAGCAGCCCGGCGGGGACTAGCGGTGTCAATGAGCAGTTCTTC. Translation: CASSPAGTSGVNEQFF. The full variable domain, in which reference TRBV7-8 and TRBJ2-1 provide the parts outside the CDR3, is GAGVSQSPRYKVAKRGQDVALRCDPISGHVSLFWYQQALGQGPEFLTYFQNEAQLDKSGLPSDRFFAERPEGSVSTLKIQRTQQEDSAVYLCASSPAGTSGVNEQFFGPGTRLTVL.

J is TRBJ2-1 and V is TRBV7-3; D may be TRBD1 (5 bases). The CDR3 contains 18 residues. Deletions cut 0 bases from V and 5 bases from J, with 20 bases between. Germline-derived CDR1 and CDR2 are SGHTA and FQGTGA. CDR3 loop: CASSLTVGQGRMDNEQFF. CDR3 DNA sequence: TGTGCCAGCAGCTTAACGGTCGGTCAGGGTAGAATGGACAATGAGCAGTTCTTC.